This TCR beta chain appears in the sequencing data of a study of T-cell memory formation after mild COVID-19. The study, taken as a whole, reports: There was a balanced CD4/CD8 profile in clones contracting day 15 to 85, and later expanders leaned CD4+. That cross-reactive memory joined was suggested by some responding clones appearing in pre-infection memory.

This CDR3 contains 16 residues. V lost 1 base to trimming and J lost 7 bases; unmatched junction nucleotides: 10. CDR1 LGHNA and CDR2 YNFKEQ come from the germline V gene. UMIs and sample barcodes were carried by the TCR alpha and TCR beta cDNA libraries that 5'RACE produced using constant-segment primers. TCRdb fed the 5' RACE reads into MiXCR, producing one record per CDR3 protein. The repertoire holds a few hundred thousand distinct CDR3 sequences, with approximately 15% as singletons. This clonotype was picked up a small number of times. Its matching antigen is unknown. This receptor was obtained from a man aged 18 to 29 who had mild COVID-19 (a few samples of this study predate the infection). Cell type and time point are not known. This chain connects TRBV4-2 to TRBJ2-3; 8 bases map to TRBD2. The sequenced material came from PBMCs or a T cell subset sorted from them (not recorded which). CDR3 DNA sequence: TGTGCCAGCAGCCAAGTCCTGGGACTAGAGGTACATACGCAGTATTTT. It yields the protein CASSQVLGLEVHTQYF.